The rows below give T cell receptor beta chains drawn from one sample of a study of cytomegalovirus exposure and HLA in healthy donors. Sequencing used immunoSEQ multiplex PCR; TCRdb keeps in-frame clones, though not all of them. There are roughly 130,000 clones in the sample; 88% occur only once, and roughly 1.4% lies in the top ten. The sequenced sample was PBMCs. Source of these receptors: a man younger than 40 in good health and CMV-seronegative. Each CDR3 is given with its conserved first and last residue. Each record gives: D gene, clone size, V gene, J gene, CDR3 DNA, CDR3 protein. A D gene is named only where the DNA matches it firmly. The listing skips clone size in some rows; elsewhere it reads once, few, many or a size class.

>-|-|TRBV4-1|TRBJ2-2
TGCGCCAGCAGCCAAGGTGTTGCAGCTATCGGGTACGGGGAGCTGTTTTTT
CASSQGVAAIGYGELFF
>-|-|TRBV6-4|TRBJ1-1
TGTGCCAGCAGCGAGACAGCGAACACTGAAGCTTTCTTT
CASSETANTEAFF
>TRBD2|-|TRBV27|TRBJ2-7
TGTGCCAGCAGTCCACGAGCGGGGGGCTACGAGCAGTACTTC
CASSPRAGGYEQYF
>TRBD1|-|TRBV9|TRBJ2-1
TGTGCCAGCAGCACCTCGGGACAGGTGAACAATGAGCAGTTCTTC
CASSTSGQVNNEQFF
>TRBD1|-|TRBV7-8|TRBJ2-2
TGTGCCAGCAGCCAGGGACAGGGGGCCGGGGAGCTGTTTTTT
CASSQGQGAGELFF
>-|-|TRBV6-6|TRBJ2-7
TGTGCCAGCAGACACGACTCCCAGAGCTACGAGCAGTACTTC
CASRHDSQSYEQYF
>-|once|TRBV9|TRBJ1-2
TGTGCCAGCAGCGTAGTAAATGAAGCCGCGAGCTATGGCTACACCTTC
CASSVVNEAASYGYTF
>TRBD1|-|TRBV30|TRBJ1-1
TGTGCCTGGAGTGTAAAAATCGGACAGGGGCGAAACTTGAACACTGAAGCTTTCTTT
CAWSVKIGQGRNLNTEAFF
>-|-|TRBV28|TRBJ1-1
TGTGCCAGCAGCTTGTCAGGGGTCACTGAAGCTTTCTTT
CASSLSGVTEAFF
>TRBD2|-|TRBV5-6|TRBJ2-3
TGTGCCAGCAGCTGGGGAACCCTAGCGGGAAGAACAGATACGCAGTATTTT
CASSWGTLAGRTDTQYF
>-|-|TRBV7-9|TRBJ2-5
TGTGCCAGCAGCTTAGGTTTGCAGGGAGGAGAGACCCAGTACTTC
CASSLGLQGGETQYF
>-|once|TRBV27|TRBJ1-1
TGTGCCAGCAGTTTTGGTCTTGGAGGGAGGAACACTGAAGCTTTCTTT
CASSFGLGGRNTEAFF
>TRBD1|-|TRBV27|TRBJ2-3
TGTGCCAGCAGTTTAGACAGGGATACAGATACGCAGTATTTT
CASSLDRDTDTQYF
>-|-|TRBV5-1|TRBJ1-2
TGCGCCAGCAGAACAGGCCCCCAAAACGGCTACACCTTC
CASRTGPQNGYTF
>-|few|TRBV4-1|TRBJ2-7
TGCGCCAGCAGCCGCGGGGTACCATACGAGCAGTACTTC
CASSRGVPYEQYF
>-|-|TRBV19|TRBJ1-2
TGTGCCACCAAACTCTTTCGGGACTCTCATGGCTACACCTTC
CATKLFRDSHGYTF
>-|-|TRBV5-1|TRBJ2-1
TGCGCCAGCAGCTTGTCCCAGAACAATGAGCAGTTCTTC
CASSLSQNNEQFF
>-|-|TRBV4-3|TRBJ2-7
TGCGCCAGCAGCCTAGGGGACAATAGATACGAGCAGTACTTC
CASSLGDNRYEQYF
>TRBD2|-|TRBV19|TRBJ2-7
TGTGCCAGTAGTACCGATCCCGGGACTAGCGGGGCGTCCGAGCAGTACTTC
CASSTDPGTSGASEQYF
>-|-|TRBV5-1|TRBJ2-7
TGCGCCAGCAGCGGACTCCTAACAGGGACCTACGAGCAGTACTTC
CASSGLLTGTYEQYF
>TRBD2|-|TRBV19|TRBJ2-2
TGTGCCAGTTATGATAGCGGGAGAGGGGTCACCGGGGAGCTGTTTTTT
CASYDSGRGVTGELFF
>TRBD1|-|TRBV6-1|TRBJ1-1
TGTGCCAGCAGTGAAGCGCTTCGTGAGTTGCCCTCCCGGGACAGGGGAGCTGAAGCTTTCTTT
CASSEALRELPSRDRGAEAFF
>-|-|TRBV2|TRBJ2-1
TGTGCCAGCAGTGAAGCACAGGGCGGCGGCGAGCAGTTCTTC
CASSEAQGGGEQFF
>-|-|TRBV29-1|TRBJ2-7
TGCAGCTACCTGACAGACTCCTACGAGCAGTACTTC
CSYLTDSYEQYF
>-|-|TRBV5-4|TRBJ2-7
TGTGCCAGCAGCTCGCCGGGAGCTCCCGAGCAGTACTTC
CASSSPGAPEQYF
>-|-|TRBV12-5|TRBJ1-5
TGTGCTAGTGGTCCTGGGGGGAATCAGCCCCAGCATTTT
CASGPGGNQPQHF
>-|-|TRBV10-1|TRBJ2-7
TGCGCCAGCAGTGAGTCACCGGGGTCCTCCTACGAGCAGTACTTC
CASSESPGSSYEQYF
>TRBD1|-|TRBV4-1|TRBJ2-6
TGCGCCAGCAGCCAAACGGGACAGGGCCCCTCTGGGGCCAACGTCCTGACTTTC
CASSQTGQGPSGANVLTF
>TRBD2|once|TRBV5-8|TRBJ2-7
TGTGCCAGCAACTTAGCGGGGAGCTCCTACGAGCAGTACTTC
CASNLAGSSYEQYF
>-|-|TRBV30|TRBJ1-5
TGTGCCTGGAGTGGGACAGACCAGCCCCAGCATTTT
CAWSGTDQPQHF
>-|-|TRBV5-4|TRBJ2-5
TGTGCCAGCAGTCCGGGGGGCGTAGAGACCCAGTACTTC
CASSPGGVETQYF